This section outlines one T cell receptor beta chain sequence together with its context. Its antigen is currently not known. No much larger clone exists at a distance of one base, and base qualities are not known. The sample's time point, from its label and the paper: about 28 days (+/-7) after the second vaccine dose. AZD1222 recipients with second doses at about 4 weeks or about 12 weeks were pooled, because spike-specific TCR depth and breadth did not differ between schedules. Samples from vaccinated people were obtained from the UK trials COV001 and COV002, which included a single-blind randomized controlled phase 2/3 trial of AZD1222 (ChAdOx1 nCoV-19) in healthy adults. Trial participant PBMC samples were collected at day 0 and day 28 after the second dose for TCRbeta chain sequencing. The record originates from a study of T cell responses to AZD1222 COVID-19 vaccine (TCRdb year 2021). Context from the whole study: A total of 230 to 250 trial participants underwent TCR sequencing, of whom approximately 210 received two doses of AZD1222 and about 25 received two doses of the MenACWY control vaccine. Trial participants were enrolled by age into subgroups of 18-55, 56-69 and 70-plus years, and approximately 150, 30 and 60 TCR-sequenced participants, respectively, were included in these subgroups.

The CDR3 regions of human TCRbeta chains were analyzed by immunosequencing. The original methods were these. Repertoire TCRs were checked for matches against a reference library of SARS-CoV-2-specific TCRs that had been generated using the MIRA antigen-specificity platform. Breadth was defined as the fraction of unique TCRs that were SARS-CoV-2-associated, and depth was defined as the fraction of total T cells that were SARS-CoV-2-associated. Using the MIRA data, each spike-specific TCR was assigned both to the spike region to which the TCR was reactive and to a CD4 or CD8 class. Log10-transformed breadth and depth values were compared by one-way ANOVA with Sidak's multiple comparisons tests. The immuneACCESS repertoire file appears here via TCRdb, limited to in-frame rearrangements. These files lack a portion of the clones; in checked studies, under half of the deficit traces to unresolved V genes, and the cause of the others is not known. The DNA gave D and trimming, while V, J and clone size come from that table. Here the sample has approximately 150,000 clones; 90% occur a single time. The ten largest clonotypes hold about 6.5% of the sample.

Overall results and qualifications from the work: Conclusions about previously exposed vaccinees are limited because only six or seven AZD1222 recipients were SARS-CoV-2 seropositive at baseline. A significant rise in spike-specific TCR breadth and depth was observed after two AZD1222 doses relative to day 0 and relative to MenACWY recipients. No day 14 peak-response samples were available, so repertoires were characterized only after the peak T cell response. Participants were mostly white British and included more females than males, and it was suggested by the authors that clonal diversity may have been underestimated. In the small 56-69-year group, the increase in depth fell short of significance, most likely because of low power. Reportedly, close to half of the unique spike-specific TCRs recognized epitopes lying outside the regions that are mutated in the B.1.351 and B.1.1.7 variants. The vaccine-associated CD4 TCRs covered the entire spike protein, and the dominant responses fell in regions 160-218 and 743-854.

Sequenced material: peripheral blood, taken 28 days after the second AZD1222 dose. This receptor was obtained from an adult who received the AZD1222 COVID-19 vaccine.

CDR3 region: CAWSLDRTNTIYF. In nucleotides, the sequence is TGTGCCTGGAGCTTGGACAGGACTAACACCATATATTTT. This receptor chain uses TRBV30 and TRBJ1-3; 7 bases in between match TRBD1. Germline trimming amounts to 3 bases on V and 7 bases on J, with 6 as the count of junction bases outside the gene matches. CDR1 and CDR2 (GTSNPN, SVGIG) derive from the germline V gene (reference sequence). The CDR3 numbers 13 residues from cysteine through phenylalanine. The only DNA kept is the CDR3, 39 bases in frame from the first base.